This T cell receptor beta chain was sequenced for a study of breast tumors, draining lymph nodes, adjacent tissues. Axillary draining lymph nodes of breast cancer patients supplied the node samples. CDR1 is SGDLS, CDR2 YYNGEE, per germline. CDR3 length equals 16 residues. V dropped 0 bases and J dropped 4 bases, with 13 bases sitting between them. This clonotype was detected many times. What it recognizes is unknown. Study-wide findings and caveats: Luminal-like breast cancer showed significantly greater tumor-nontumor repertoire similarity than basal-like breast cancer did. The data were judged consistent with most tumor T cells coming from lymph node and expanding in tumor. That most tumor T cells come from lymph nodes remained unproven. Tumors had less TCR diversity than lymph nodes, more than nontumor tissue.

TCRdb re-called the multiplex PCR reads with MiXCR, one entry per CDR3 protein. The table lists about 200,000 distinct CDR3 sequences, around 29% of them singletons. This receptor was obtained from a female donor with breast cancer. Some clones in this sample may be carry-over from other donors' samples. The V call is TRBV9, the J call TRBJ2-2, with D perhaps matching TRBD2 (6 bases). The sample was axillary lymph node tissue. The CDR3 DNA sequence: TGTGCCAGCAGCGTAGTGGGGGGAGGTGGCACCGGGGAGCTGTTTTTT. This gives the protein CASSVVGGGGTGELFF.